This T cell receptor (beta chain) was identified during a study of T cell repertoires in cytomegalovirus infection. Study-level information: Public TCR beta signatures marked donors with CMV infection and the matching HLA. Study outcomes and limitations: Carriers of CMV and the relevant HLA type were discriminated by public TCR beta frequency. HLA-C-restricted CMV-specific TCR beta clonotypes were dominant in the ex vivo response.

Germline CDR1 reads DFQATT; CDR2 reads SNEGSKA (reference sequence). CDR3 length equals 15 residues. V gave up 0 bases and J gave up 3 bases, with 14 bases separating them. Concerning this clonotype itself: Its antigen is as yet unknown.

TCRdb passed the reads through MiXCR, listing each CDR3 protein once. The repertoire includes more than 350,000 distinct CDR3 sequences, under 40% of them detected once, and roughly 13% sits in the top ten. Sequenced material: PBMCs. The rearrangement links TRBV20-1 to TRBJ1-1; D is possibly TRBD1 (6 bases). The source of this sequence is a human donor in good health (CMV status not recorded). Some clones in this sample may be carry-over from other donors' samples. Written as DNA, the CDR3 is TGCAGTGCTAGAGATTTCCGGGGGCTGGACACTGAAGCTTTCTTT. It translates to CSARDFRGLDTEAFF.